The 11 T cell receptor beta chains presented below share a single source sample, sequenced in a study of cytomegalovirus exposure and HLA in healthy donors. PCR used 60 Vbeta primers and 13 Jbeta primers. Produced via immunoSEQ multiplex PCR; TCRdb's table is partial and in-frame only. The sample yields around 160,000 clones, approximately 80% seen once. Material: PBMCs. Every receptor here comes from a man aged 35 to 55 in good health and CMV-seropositive.

This chain uses TRBV6-5 with TRBJ2-1; 10 bases align to TRBD2. The ends lost 10 bases at V and 1 base at J; junction bases unmatched: 4. Germline V gives CDR1 MNHEY, CDR2 SVGAGI. This CDR3 spans 14 amino acids. CDR3 protein: CATQLAGSYNEQFF. The CDR3 DNA follows: TGTGCCACACAACTAGCGGGGTCCTACAATGAGCAGTTCTTC.

The chain links TRBV7-3 to TRBJ2-3; 7 bases line up with TRBD2. In germline, CDR1 is SGHTA, CDR2 FQGTGA. The J segment lost 2 bases and the V segment lost 3 bases, leaving 8 bases of the junction unmatched. This CDR3 region has 16 residues. In nucleotides, the CDR3 is TGTGCCAGCAGCTTGGAGGGGAGGGGAGACACAGATACGCAGTATTTT. This gives the protein CASSLEGRGDTDTQYF.

This chain uses TRBV5-6 with TRBJ2-7; 7 bases match TRBD2. Per germline, CDR1 SGHDT and CDR2 YYEEEE. J was trimmed by 6 bases and V by 6 bases; bases with no gene match: 12. The CDR3 has 14 amino acids. CDR3 in DNA: TGTGCCAGCACGGTGGGAGGGCTGAGTGTCGAGCAGTACTTC. Protein product: CASTVGGLSVEQYF.

The V call is TRBV11-2, the J call TRBJ2-3, with D perhaps TRBD2 (6 bases). The CDR3 is 17 residues long. The germline V gene has CDR1 SGHAT and CDR2 FQNNGV. V lost 5 bases, J lost 3 bases, and 21 bases lay in between. The CDR3 spells CASSRGMFGSGTDTQYF. Here the CDR3 DNA reads TGTGCCAGCAGCCGTGGGATGTTCGGGAGTGGGACAGATACGCAGTATTTT.

The chain couples TRBV2 to TRBJ2-2; TRBD1 is a possible D gene (6 bases). This CDR3 comprises 13 residues. V was clipped by 6 bases and J by 7 bases, with 12 bases between them. The V gene's germline CDR1 is SNHLY and CDR2 FYNNEI. In DNA form, the CDR3 reads TGTGCCAGCAGGCCAGGGGTGGTCGGGGAGCTGTTTTTT. Translated: CASRPGVVGELFF.

This chain links TRBV4-2 with TRBJ1-1; 9 positions agree with TRBD1. This CDR3 is 16 amino acids long. The V gene's germline CDR1 is LGHNA and CDR2 YNFKEQ. Trimming at V came to 0 bases and at J to 10 bases, leaving 12 bases not matched to a gene. This CDR3 reads CASSQDWGQGLQGAFF. The CDR3 DNA reads as TGTGCCAGCAGCCAAGATTGGGGACAGGGTCTTCAAGGAGCTTTCTTT.

This sequence joins TRBV5-1 and TRBJ2-1, with D uncertain. V lost 0 bases and J 0 bases, leaving 7 bases between the germline ends. The V gene's germline CDR1 is SGHRS and CDR2 YFSETQ. The CDR3 runs to 15 residues. As DNA, the CDR3 is TGCGCCAGCAGCTTGGACCCCGGCTCCTACAATGAGCAGTTCTTC. Its protein product is CASSLDPGSYNEQFF. The full variable domain, in which reference TRBV5-1 and TRBJ2-1 provide the parts outside the CDR3, is KAGVTQTPRYLIKTRGQQVTLSCSPISGHRSVSWYQQTPGQGLQFLFEYFSETQRNKGNFPGRFSGRQFSNSRSEMNVSTLELGDSALYLCASSLDPGSYNEQFFGPGTRLTVL.

This chain connects TRBV5-1 to TRBJ2-3; unclear D gene. V was pared by 1 base and J by 4 bases, with 7 bases between. The CDR3 contains 13 residues. Germline CDR1 and CDR2: SGHRS and YFSETQ. CDR3 loop: CASSLSSSDTQYF. The CDR3, as DNA: TGCGCCAGCAGCTTGAGCTCTTCAGATACGCAGTATTTT.

In nucleotides, the CDR3 is TGTGCCAGCAGCCCAGCCCAGGGCACCCAGCATTTT. Amino acid sequence: CASSPAQGTQHF. The chain has TRBV7-8 and TRBJ1-5; TRBD1 might be the D (5 bases). From germline, CDR1 is SGHVS and CDR2 FQNEAQ. The CDR3 loop spans 12 amino acids. Trimming took 5 bases from V and 11 from J, leaving 13 bases between them.

V gene TRBV5-4 combines with J gene TRBJ2-4; the match to TRBD2 covers 9 bases. The CDR3 has 15 residues. Trimming took 4 bases from V and 7 from J; bases not matched to a gene: 9. Germline V CDR1 and CDR2: SGHNT, YYREEE (reference sequence). The CDR3 coding sequence is TGTGCCAGCAGCACCTCTAGCGGGATGGTTAACATTCAGTACTTC. This sequence encodes CASSTSSGMVNIQYF.

The chain is built from TRBV5-1 and TRBJ2-3, with TRBD2 identical over 10 bases. The CDR3 is 19 residues long. Per the germline V gene, CDR1 is SGHRS and CDR2 is YFSETQ. Losses at the gene ends were 4 bases for V and 0 bases for J; bases not matched to a gene: 14. The CDR3 region is CASSPGLAVDITSTDTQYF. As DNA, the CDR3 is TGCGCCAGCAGCCCCGGACTAGCGGTAGATATCACTAGCACAGATACGCAGTATTTT.